This T cell receptor beta chain stems from a study of long-term antiretroviral therapy in people with HIV (dated by TCRdb to between 2021 and 2024). About the investigation overall: The earliest samples were collected about a decade before the 2015 WHO recommendation for immediate ART, when ART was typically delayed until CD4 counts fell. Whether ART initiation and durable HIV suppression were associated with changes in peripheral blood TRB repertoire composition and diversity was tested in a retrospective serial study. Test extractions of a monoclonal T-cell line alongside some 36 polyclonal samples showed no cross-contamination during QIAcube processing. About 35% of the 30 participants with HIV were female. A total of fewer than 200 cryopreserved PBMC samples were contributed to the cohort by 30 adults with confirmed HIV infection, with samples collected serially over a mean of approximately six years (range 1-12).

What the study reported, not specific to this receptor: Owing to limited PBMC availability, only the TCR beta chain was sequenced, without alpha chain pairing. Starting ART was linked to a significant rise in TRB diversity, yet even with long-term ART the diversity remained significantly lower than in transplant donor controls. Because cell numbers in pre-ART samples were limited, unsorted PBMC were profiled instead of sorted CD4+ and CD8+ T cells. HIV repertoires had narrower CDR3 length ranges than controls, and the network structure suggested an antigen-experienced repertoire that shifted only slightly toward naive after ART. Samples dated from the mid-2000s to the late 2010s, and the ART regimens used may be less effective than current ones. Inferences about post-ART repertoire changes were limited because no data were available on ART adherence, viral resistance or therapy changes. Expanded TRB clones identified before ART initiation dominated the repertoire across all time points, though the dominance fluctuated and decreased in many PLHIV after ART.

Trimming takes 3 bases from V and 4 bases from J, and the germline ends sit 10 bases apart. The CDR3 holds 13 amino acids from the cysteine to the phenylalanine. Of all the DNA, just the CDR3 is kept, 39 bases in frame from base 1. CDR1 and CDR2 are drawn from the germline V gene: KGHSH, LQKENI. To be included, a participant needed at least one PBMC sample from before ART initiation plus at least two post-ART samples. All participants with HIV were treated in the United States of America. Cryopreserved samples of roughly 0.95-10 million PBMC were thawed and washed before DNA extraction. At the time of the earliest PBMC sample for each participant with HIV, ages ranged from about 20 to 55 years. PBMC samples were contributed by each participant from 1-4 timepoints before ART initiation and 2-8 timepoints after ART initiation, with a median of 7 samples. For every participant, serial HIV viral load, CD4+ T-cell count, ART history and demographic data were obtained. Genomic DNA was extracted from unsorted PBMC with a Qiagen kit on a QIAcube, with processing performed in batches of 12 samples.

The immunoSEQ hsTCRB v3.0 assay was used at survey level resolution to sequence the TRB variable region. A depth of 40,000-50,000 T-cell genomes per sample was targeted for TRB sequencing. An Illumina MiSeq with a v3 150-cycle kit was used to sequence the pooled TRB libraries. From the authors' description of their analysis: Repertoire analysis was run in R within a reproducible Nextflow workflow that covered QC, data transformation and analysis. Custom analyses were implemented in LymphoSeq2, an R package for AIRR-Seq data exploration. After excluding a few samples that yielded fewer than 5000 total TRB sequences, 150 to 200 HIV repertoires remained for analysis. Among the 170 to 200 retained HIV repertoires, 55 to 65 were collected before ART initiation and more than 120 after ART initiation. Each repertoire was downsampled to 5000 TRB nucleotide sequences, and summary statistics were averaged across 100 downsampling iterations. Only TRB sequences with CDR3 regions of at least seven amino acids were retained for analysis. Diversity was measured with a Shannon entropy-derived clonality score and the Gini coefficient. Repertoire networks linked the top 5000 CDR3 amino acid sequences whenever two sequences differed by an edit distance of one. GLIPH2 predicted antigen specificity groups and MHC restriction for TRB CDR3 amino acid sequences. To flag known CMV, EBV, HIV or tissue antigen associations, CDR3 amino acid sequences were matched against VDJdb and McPAS-TCR. Pre-ART, post-ART and control groups were compared with Wilcoxon signed-rank tests and Holm-Bonferroni correction. The source is immuneACCESS, and TCRdb retained only in-frame sequences with V and J called. Part of the clones is not carried over; for the studies checked, unresolved V genes explain less than half of this, and the remainder is unexplained. The V and J calls and clone size are taken from that table; D and trimming were inferred from the DNA. The sample table shows tens of thousands of clones, and approximately 90% are seen once. Approximately 3.7% of the sample is taken by the ten largest.

As for this clone: Its antigen is unknown. Per-base quality was not reported, and no clone a single base away is much larger than it.

Sequenced material: unsorted PBMCs, taken 2.3 years after starting antiretroviral therapy. In this chain, TRBV18 is recombined with TRBJ2-7, with the D gene too uncertain to name. The source of this sequence is a man aged 60-69 years with HIV. The encoded CDR3 is CASSPNSLYEQYF. Read as DNA, the sequence is TGTGCCAGCTCACCCAACAGCCTTTACGAGCAGTACTTC.